The clone carrying this T cell receptor (beta chain) was counted between two and nine times. Using immunoSEQ multiplex PCR, the repertoire was profiled, and TCRdb retains in-frame clones only, with some absent. The repertoire holds fewer than 350,000 clones, with approximately 86% as singletons. This sample is drawn from a study of blood T cell repertoires in COVID-19. Trimming took off 0 bases at V and 1 base at J, with 10 bases between the two ends. Germline V gene sequence: CDR1 SGHNT, CDR2 YYREEE (reference sequence). The CDR3 runs to 15 residues. The sequencing sample was made of peripheral blood. V usage is TRBV5-4 and J usage is TRBJ1-1, with D possibly TRBD1 on 6 matching bases. The TCR originated in a woman in her 70s with COVID-19, enrolled during active disease. CDR3: CASSLAIQGNTEAFF. CDR3 sequence (DNA): TGTGCCAGCAGCTTGGCCATACAGGGGAACACTGAAGCTTTCTTT. The whole variable domain, filled in from reference TRBV5-4 and TRBJ1-1, reads ETGVTQSPTHLIKTRGQQVTLRCSSQSGHNTVSWYQQALGQGPQFIFQYYREEENGRGNFPPRFSGLQFPNYSSELNVNALELDDSALYLCASSLAIQGNTEAFFGQGTRLTVV.